The 4 T cell receptor beta chains given below trace back to one sample, sequenced in a study of blood T cell repertoires in COVID-19. Assay: immunoSEQ multiplex PCR; the TCRdb copy retains only in-frame clones and omits some. The repertoire holds roughly 86,000 clones, with 91% as singletons. What was sequenced was peripheral blood. All receptors come from a woman between 50 and 59 years old in a cohort sampled during active COVID-19.

This chain links TRBV7-9 with TRBJ2-1, with no clear D. The V and J ends lost 4 bases and 2 bases respectively, with 6 bases between them. The CDR3 runs 13 residues. Germline CDR1 SEHNR, CDR2 FQNEAQ (reference sequence). The CDR3 spells CASSSSPYNEQFF. The CDR3 DNA reads as TGTGCCAGCAGCTCGAGCCCCTACAATGAGCAGTTCTTC.

The V call is TRBV27, the J call TRBJ1-6; D call uncertain. Looked up from germline, CDR1 is MNHEY and CDR2 is SMNVEV (reference sequence). With 3 bases removed from V and 8 bases from J, the gap between germline ends came to 14 bases. This CDR3 comprises 15 residues. The CDR3 protein is CASSFGGAADSPLHF. Here the CDR3 DNA reads TGTGCCAGCAGTTTCGGCGGAGCGGCTGATTCACCCCTCCACTTT.

This sequence joins TRBV10-3 and TRBJ2-7, with TRBD1 identical over 9 bases. The CDR3 loop spans 15 amino acids. The trim removed 4 bases at V and 0 bases at J, leaving 4 bases unmatched. Germline assignment: CDR1 ENHRY and CDR2 SYGVKD. For the CDR3, the DNA is TGTGCCATCAGTGCGTGGGACAGGGCCTCCTACGAGCAGTACTTC. Its protein product is CAISAWDRASYEQYF.

In DNA, the CDR3 is TGTGCCAGCAGTCCTCGGGACAGGTCGGAGACCCAGTACTTC. Protein: CASSPRDRSETQYF. V is TRBV25-1 and J is TRBJ2-5, with 8 bases matching TRBD1. The germline V gene encodes CDR1 MGHDK and CDR2 SYGVNS. The ends lost 5 bases at V and 5 bases at J; junction bases unmatched: 7. The CDR3 extends over 14 amino acids.